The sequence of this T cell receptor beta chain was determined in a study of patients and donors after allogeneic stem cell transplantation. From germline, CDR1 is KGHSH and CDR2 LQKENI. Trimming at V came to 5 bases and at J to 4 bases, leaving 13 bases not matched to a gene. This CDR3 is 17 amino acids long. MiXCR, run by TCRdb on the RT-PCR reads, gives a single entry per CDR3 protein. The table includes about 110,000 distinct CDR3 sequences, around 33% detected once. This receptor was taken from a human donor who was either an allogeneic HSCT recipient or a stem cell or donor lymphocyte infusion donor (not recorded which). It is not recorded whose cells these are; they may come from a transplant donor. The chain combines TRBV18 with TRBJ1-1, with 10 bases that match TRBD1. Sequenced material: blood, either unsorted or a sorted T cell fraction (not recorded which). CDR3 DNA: TGTGCCAGCTCAACCTCCGACAGGGGGCGGAGGAGCACTGAAGCTTTCTTT. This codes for CASSTSDRGRRSTEAFF.